The 30 T cell receptor beta chains reported below all come from one sample, sequenced in a study of T cell repertoires in cytomegalovirus infection. TCRdb re-called the reads through MiXCR, storing one row per CDR3 protein. The data hold 250,000 to 300,000 distinct CDR3 sequences, with around 25% observed a single time. Sequencing used PBMCs. Every receptor here comes from a human donor in good health (CMV status not recorded). Some clones in this sample may be carry-over from other donors' samples.

V is TRBV4-1 and J is TRBJ1-2, with D possibly TRBD1 on 5 matching bases. The germline gives CDR1 MGHRA, CDR2 YSYEKL. The CDR3 contains 12 residues. V lost 0 bases to trimming and J lost 7 bases, with 6 bases between them. The chain's CDR3 is CASSQDRVGYTF. Here the CDR3 DNA reads TGCGCCAGCAGCCAAGACAGGGTTGGCTACACCTTC.

This clonotype was seen repeatedly, ten times or more. The gene calls are TRBV11-2 and TRBJ2-5, with 9 bases that match TRBD2. The germline V gene encodes CDR1 SGHAT and CDR2 FQNNGV. J was trimmed by 2 bases and V by 5 bases; bases with no gene match: 6. The CDR3 is made up of 15 amino acids. The CDR3 loop is CASSRAGGVQETQYF. The CDR3 nucleotides are TGTGCCAGCAGCCGCGCGGGAGGGGTTCAAGAGACCCAGTACTTC.

This chain uses TRBV28 with TRBJ1-1, with a weak D call TRBD1 (5 bases). Looked up from germline, CDR1 is MDHEN and CDR2 is SYDVKM. The CDR3 runs 15 residues. Trimming removed 1 base from V and 3 bases from J, with 12 bases in between. CDR3 in DNA: TGTGCCAGCAGTTTATTGGGGGAAGGGGACACTGAAGCTTTCTTT. Its translation: CASSLLGEGDTEAFF.

This clonotype was seen only a few times. As DNA, the CDR3 is TGTGCCAGCAGCTCGGTAGGGGCAATGACAGATACGCAGTATTTT. It encodes CASSSVGAMTDTQYF. The V and J genes are TRBV7-2 and TRBJ2-3; D perhaps matches TRBD1 (5 bases). The ends were cut back, 4 bases at V and 3 bases at J, with 14 bases in the middle. The CDR3 runs 15 residues. Germline assignment: CDR1 SGHTA and CDR2 FQGNSA. The variable domain in full, completed from reference TRBV7-2 and TRBJ2-3, reads GAGVSQSPSNKVTEKGKDVELRCDPISGHTALYWYRQSLGQGLEFLIYFQGNSAPDKSGLPSDRFSAERTGGSVSTLTIQRTQQEDSAVYLCASSSVGAMTDTQYFGPGTRLTVL.

This clonotype has at least ten counts. This rearrangement joins TRBV11-2 to TRBJ2-3, with 13 bases fitting TRBD2. J gave up 3 bases and V 5 bases, and 5 bases lay outside the gene matches. From germline, CDR1 is SGHAT and CDR2 FQNNGV. The CDR3 is 16 amino acids. The CDR3 DNA reads TGTGCCAGCAGCGCTCGACTAGCGGGGGGTACAGATACGCAGTATTTT. It translates to CASSARLAGGTDTQYF.

This clonotype was seen ten or more times. The genes are TRBV7-2 and TRBJ2-2; D is uncertain. V lost 3 bases, J lost 1 base, and 9 bases lay in between. Per the germline V gene, CDR1 is SGHTA and CDR2 is FQGNSA. The CDR3 totals 15 residues. This CDR3 is CASSFRLGNTGELFF. The CDR3 DNA reads TGTGCCAGCAGCTTTAGGCTAGGGAACACCGGGGAGCTGTTTTTT.

This clonotype was counted at least ten times. This sequence joins TRBV7-2 and TRBJ2-7, with 8 bases aligning to TRBD1. Germline trimming cut 6 bases from V and 4 bases from J; bases unmatched to any gene: 14. The CDR3 sequence is 16 residues long. The germline V gene has CDR1 SGHTA and CDR2 FQGNSA. The CDR3 region is CASRQVPGTGLYEQYF. The CDR3 DNA follows: TGTGCCAGCAGACAGGTTCCCGGGACAGGACTTTACGAGCAGTACTTC.

V and J are TRBV5-1 and TRBJ2-1; D remains ambiguous. There are 14 residues in the CDR3. The V end was cut by 4 bases, the J end by 9 bases, with 17 bases between. CDR1 and CDR2 from the germline V gene are SGHRS and YFSETQ. CDR3 in amino acids: CASSLVGSRSEQFF. CDR3 in DNA: TGCGCCAGCAGCCTCGTGGGGTCTAGATCTGAGCAGTTCTTC.

The chain recombines TRBV20-1 with TRBJ2-7; D remains unclear. The germline V gene encodes CDR1 DFQATT and CDR2 SNEGSKA (reference sequence). This CDR3 is 11 amino acids long. CDR3 coding DNA: TGCAGCGCCCCAGAGATCTACGAGCAGTACTTC. Its protein product is CSAPEIYEQYF.

The rearrangement uses TRBV2 and TRBJ2-1, with D uncertain. This CDR3 has 15 amino acids. Germline V gene sequence: CDR1 SNHLY, CDR2 FYNNEI. V dropped 6 bases and J dropped 0 bases, with 12 bases sitting between them. CDR3 DNA sequence: TGTGCCAGCAGCCTCGGTCCGATCTCCTACAATGAGCAGTTCTTC. Its translation: CASSLGPISYNEQFF.

This clonotype was counted a few times. The chain couples TRBV28 to TRBJ1-5; 7 nucleotides line up with TRBD1. This CDR3 has 12 amino acids. J was trimmed by 7 bases and V by 6 bases; bases with no gene match: 3. Germline V gives CDR1 MDHEN, CDR2 SYDVKM. In DNA form, the CDR3 reads TGTGCCAGCAGAACAGGGGTACAGCCCCAGCATTTT. Translated, it gives CASRTGVQPQHF.

This clonotype was seen ten or more times. This sequence joins TRBV7-9 and TRBJ2-7, with TRBD1 matching 7 bases. The trim removed 5 bases at V and 3 bases at J, leaving 7 bases unmatched. This CDR3 comprises 14 residues. The germline V gene encodes CDR1 SEHNR and CDR2 FQNEAQ (reference sequence). The CDR3, as DNA: TGTGCCAGCAGCCCGGGGACAGCGATCTACGAGCAGTACTTC. Translating gives CASSPGTAIYEQYF.

The CDR3 DNA sequence: TGTGCCAGCAGCTTAGCCCCCCCGCGGTGGGGTCGAGAGACCCAGTACTTC. Translated, it gives CASSLAPPRWGRETQYF. The chain employs TRBV7-8 and TRBJ2-5; D not certain. The CDR3 has 17 amino acids. Germline V gene lookup returns CDR1 SGHVS and CDR2 FQNEAQ. Trimming took off 0 bases at V and 4 bases at J, with 18 bases between the two ends.

This chain joins TRBV30 and TRBJ2-2; 7 bases fit TRBD2. The trim removed 8 bases at V and 9 bases at J, leaving 9 bases unmatched. The length of the CDR3 is 12 residues. Germline values: CDR1 GTSNPN, CDR2 SVGIG (reference sequence). CDR3 protein: CALGRREWELFF. As DNA, the CDR3 is TGTGCCCTCGGGAGGCGGGAATGGGAGCTGTTTTTT. Using reference TRBV30 and TRBJ2-2 for the parts outside the CDR3, the full variable domain is SQTIHQWPATLVQPVGSPLSLECTVEGTSNPNLYWYRQAAGRGLQLLFYSVGIGQISSEVPQNLSASRPQDRQFILSSKKLLLSDSGFYLCALGRREWELFFGEGSRLTVL.

The CDR3 sequence is CASFGHTGELFF. Here the CDR3 DNA reads TGTGCCAGCTTCGGGCACACCGGGGAGCTGTTTTTT. The chain recombines TRBV28 with TRBJ2-2, with unresolved D. This CDR3 is 12 amino acids long. The germline CDR1 and CDR2 sequences are MDHEN and SYDVKM. The V end was cut by 8 bases, the J end by 3 bases, with 7 bases between. Using reference TRBV28 and TRBJ2-2 for the parts outside the CDR3, the full variable domain is DVKVTQSSRYLVKRTGEKVFLECVQDMDHENMFWYRQDPGLGLRLIYFSYDVKMKEKGDIPEGYSVSREKKERFSLILESASTNQTSMYLCASFGHTGELFFGEGSRLTVL.

The J gene is TRBJ1-1, the V gene TRBV20-1, with 9 positions matching TRBD1. The CDR3 has 13 residues. V was clipped by 6 bases and J by 5 bases; unmatched bases: 7. The germline gives CDR1 DFQATT, CDR2 SNEGSKA (reference sequence). CDR3 sequence (DNA): TGCAGTGCACCGACCGGGACAGGGACTGAAGCTTTCTTT. Translating gives CSAPTGTGTEAFF.

This clonotype was observed a few times. The chain is built from TRBV20-1 and TRBJ1-5, with 8 bases identical to TRBD1. This CDR3 comprises 13 residues. The J segment lost 6 bases and the V segment lost 2 bases, leaving 3 bases of the junction unmatched. Germline V gene data show CDR1 as DFQATT and CDR2 as SNEGSKA (reference sequence). The CDR3 region has the DNA TGCAGTGCTAGACAGGGGGCAATTCAGCCCCAGCATTTT. It yields the protein CSARQGAIQPQHF.

This clonotype was detected only a few times. The rearrangement uses TRBV28 and TRBJ1-1, with D maybe TRBD1 (5 bases). CDR3 length: 14 residues. Germline CDR1 MDHEN, CDR2 SYDVKM. The V and J ends lost 5 bases and 1 base respectively, with 11 bases between them. CDR3 DNA sequence: TGTGCCAGCAGTCGACGTGGGGGGAACACTGAAGCTTTCTTT. Amino acids: CASSRRGGNTEAFF.

The chain joins TRBV19 to TRBJ2-3, with 7 bases fitting TRBD1. The ends lost 4 bases at V and 4 bases at J; junction bases unmatched: 5. The CDR3 sequence is 14 residues long. Germline CDR1 LNHDA, CDR2 SQIVND (reference sequence). In nucleotides, the CDR3 is TGTGCCAGTAGTAGGGCCCAGGGGGCAGATACGCAGTATTTT. It translates to CASSRAQGADTQYF.

This clonotype was recorded a few times. The chain has TRBV12-3 or TRBV12-4 and TRBJ2-1; 7 nucleotides line up with TRBD2. With 1 base clipped from V and 10 bases from J, the junction kept 7 bases outside the gene matches. The CDR3 sequence is 14 residues long. The CDR3 loop is CASSLGEWGGEQFF. CDR3 coding DNA: TGTGCCAGCAGTTTAGGAGAATGGGGAGGGGAGCAGTTCTTC.

This clonotype occurred a few times. The rearrangement links TRBV19 to TRBJ2-3; D ambiguous. Per the germline V gene, CDR1 is LNHDA and CDR2 is SQIVND (reference sequence). The CDR3 consists of 16 residues. V shed 5 bases and J shed 0 bases, with 15 bases lying between them. CDR3 in amino acids: CASSSPGGPSTDTQYF. The CDR3 DNA is TGTGCCAGTAGTTCCCCTGGCGGCCCTAGCACAGATACGCAGTATTTT.

This clonotype was seen a few times. This rearrangement joins TRBV27 to TRBJ2-7, with 9 bases identical to TRBD2. This CDR3 spans 15 amino acids. Unmatched junction bases numbered 6, after V lost 4 bases and J lost 2 bases. Per germline, CDR1 MNHEY and CDR2 SMNVEV (reference sequence). This CDR3 is CASSSRLAVAYEQYF. The DNA for the CDR3 is TGTGCCAGCAGTTCAAGACTAGCGGTAGCCTACGAGCAGTACTTC.

The chain recombines TRBV7-8 with TRBJ1-1, with a tentative D call TRBD1 (6 bases). Trimming left V 7 bases short and J 2 bases short, with 20 bases between. The CDR3 consists of 16 residues. The V gene's germline CDR1 is SGHVS and CDR2 FQNEAQ. The CDR3 DNA follows: TGTGCCAGCACCGATCCCCTTACAGGGTCCAACACTGAAGCTTTCTTT. Residues: CASTDPLTGSNTEAFF.

This clonotype was found many times. The V and J genes are TRBV7-2 and TRBJ1-2, with 10 bases that match TRBD1. Per germline, CDR1 SGHTA and CDR2 FQGNSA. The CDR3 has 16 amino acids. V gave up 1 base and J gave up 4 bases; unmatched junction bases: 6. Here the CDR3 reads CASSLDDRGRAYGYTF. CDR3 bases: TGTGCCAGCAGCTTAGATGACAGGGGGCGTGCCTATGGCTACACCTTC.

This clonotype was observed a few times. The chain is built from TRBV28 and TRBJ2-5; D may match TRBD1 or TRBD2 (5 bases each). Germline V gene data show CDR1 as MDHEN and CDR2 as SYDVKM. This CDR3 comprises 20 residues. Trimming took off 6 bases at V and 2 bases at J, with 31 bases between the two ends. DNA of the CDR3: TGTGCCAGCAGGAATAACCCGGGACGAATTATCCCGCGGAGTCAAGAGACCCAGTACTTC. Amino acids: CASRNNPGRIIPRSQETQYF.

This clonotype was recorded a few times. The chain is built from TRBV7-2 and TRBJ1-2; D perhaps matches TRBD1 (5 bases). Trimming shortened V by 5 bases and J by 4 bases, and 11 bases separated the two germline ends. CDR1 is SGHTA, CDR2 FQGNSA, per germline. The CDR3 contains 13 residues. The CDR3 region is CASSPETVYGYTF. The CDR3 DNA reads TGTGCCAGCAGCCCAGAGACAGTCTATGGCTACACCTTC.

The table lists this clonotype with a few counts. The rearrangement joins TRBV27 to TRBJ2-2, with 7 bases lining up with TRBD1. CDR1 and CDR2 (germline): MNHEY, SMNVEV (reference sequence). The CDR3 loop spans 16 amino acids. Trimming cost V 3 bases and J 0 bases; bases outside gene matches: 4. The CDR3 protein is CASSFDRAPNTGELFF. CDR3 nucleotide sequence: TGTGCCAGCAGTTTTGACAGGGCGCCGAACACCGGGGAGCTGTTTTTT.

The chain employs TRBV11-2 and TRBJ2-1, with 10 bases identical to TRBD2. This CDR3 contains 17 residues. The germline V gene encodes CDR1 SGHAT and CDR2 FQNNGV. V was clipped by 5 bases and J by 3 bases; unmatched bases: 10. CDR3 protein: CASSASRRTSGYNEQFF. Written as DNA, the CDR3 is TGTGCCAGCAGCGCAAGTCGAAGGACTAGCGGCTACAATGAGCAGTTCTTC.

This clonotype occurred many times. The rearrangement links TRBV7-2 to TRBJ2-1, with 11 bases fitting TRBD2. J gave up 9 bases and V 2 bases, and 0 bases lay outside the gene matches. CDR1 is SGHTA and CDR2 is FQGNSA in the germline V gene. The CDR3 is 13 residues long. CDR3 protein: CASSLTSGGEQFF. CDR3 coding DNA: TGTGCCAGCAGCTTAACTAGCGGGGGTGAGCAGTTCTTC.

This clonotype turned up a few times. The rearrangement joins TRBV7-6 to TRBJ2-1, with D possibly matching TRBD2 (5 bases). Trimming stripped 3 bases from V and 9 bases from J, with 18 bases between. Germline CDR1 and CDR2: SGHVS and FNYEAQ. This CDR3 contains 15 residues. CDR3 protein: CASSLERQGIPEQFF. CDR3 nucleotide sequence: TGTGCCAGCAGCTTGGAGCGGCAAGGGATCCCTGAGCAGTTCTTC.